This T cell receptor (beta chain) was identified in a study of control samples from healthy donors and cancer patients. Germline assignment: CDR1 SGDLS and CDR2 YYNGEE. The CDR3 extends over 13 amino acids. The V end lost 4 bases, the J end lost 1 base, and 8 bases lay between the germline ends. Method: immunoSEQ multiplex PCR; TCRdb's copy keeps in-frame clones and lacks some. Here the sample spans approximately 170,000 clones, over 85% being singletons. The specimen was blood. The receptor was isolated from a man between 25 and 39 years old in good health. The rearrangement joins TRBV9 to TRBJ1-1, with D tentatively TRBD1 (5 bases). This CDR3 reads CASSPQENTEAFF. In DNA form, the CDR3 reads TGTGCCAGCAGCCCACAGGAGAACACTGAAGCTTTCTTT. Based on the CDR3 plus reference TRBV9 and TRBJ1-1, the full variable domain is DSGVTQTPKHLITATGQRVTLRCSPRSGDLSVYWYQQSLDQGLQFLIQYYNGEERAKGNILERFSAQQFPDLHSELNLSSLELGDSALYFCASSPQENTEAFFGQGTRLTVV.